The 8 T cell receptor beta chains below come from one sample, sequenced in a study of T cell responses to AZD1222 COVID-19 vaccine. Clones were read by immunoSEQ multiplex PCR, and TCRdb kept only the in-frame ones, dropping some. The repertoire holds some 130,000 clones, with roughly 90% as singletons. The sequencing used peripheral blood, collected on day 0 of AZD1222 vaccination. The receptors stem from an adult in good health.

The chain combines TRBV27 with TRBJ2-4; D not certain. The CDR3 is 14 residues long. Trimming stripped 6 bases from V and 7 bases from J, with 16 bases between. The germline V gene encodes CDR1 MNHEY and CDR2 SMNVEV (reference sequence). The chain's CDR3 is CASRGRSGRNIQYF. CDR3 DNA sequence: TGTGCCAGCAGAGGACGTTCGGGTAGGAACATTCAGTACTTC.

This chain connects TRBV19 to TRBJ1-6, with D possibly matching TRBD1 (5 bases). V was clipped by 7 bases and J by 7 bases, with 11 bases between them. The CDR3 length is 13 residues. Germline CDR1 and CDR2: LNHDA and SQIVND (reference sequence). In DNA, the CDR3 is TGTGCCAGTACGGTGGACAACAATTCACCCCTCCACTTT. Translation: CASTVDNNSPLHF. Full variable domain (missing parts from reference TRBV19 and TRBJ1-6): DGGITQSPKYLFRKEGQNVTLSCEQNLNHDAMYWYRQDPGQGLRLIYYSQIVNDFQKGDIAEGYSVSREKKESFPLTVTSAQKNPTAFYLCASTVDNNSPLHFGNGTRLTVT.

This clone was detected once. The chain employs TRBV3-1 (or the pseudogene TRBV3-2) and TRBJ1-2; D gene unclear. Trimming took off 5 bases at V and 7 bases at J, with 8 bases between the two ends. Germline CDR1 is LGHDT and CDR2 is YNNKEL (reference sequence). CDR3 length equals 11 residues. The CDR3 DNA reads as TGTGCCAGCAGCGGGCCAGGTGGCTACACCTTC. Its protein product is CASSGPGGYTF.

The chain has TRBV5-1 and TRBJ1-2, with D possibly TRBD1 on 6 matching bases. The CDR3 is made up of 15 amino acids. V was shortened by 6 bases and J by 4 bases, with 19 bases between the two germline ends. CDR1 is SGHRS, CDR2 YFSETQ, per germline. The CDR3, as DNA: TGCGCCAGCAACCCCGAACAGGGAGCCATCTATGGCTACACCTTC. Translation: CASNPEQGAIYGYTF. Full variable domain (missing parts from reference TRBV5-1 and TRBJ1-2): KAGVTQTPRYLIKTRGQQVTLSCSPISGHRSVSWYQQTPGQGLQFLFEYFSETQRNKGNFPGRFSGRQFSNSRSEMNVSTLELGDSALYLCASNPEQGAIYGYTFGSGTRLTVV.

The chain recombines TRBV6-1 with TRBJ2-5; D may be TRBD1 (5 bases). With 1 base removed from V and 5 bases from J, the gap between germline ends came to 11 bases. CDR1 is MNHNS, CDR2 SASEGT, per germline. CDR3 size: 14 residues. This CDR3 is CASSEVAGLETQYF. The CDR3 nucleotides are TGTGCCAGCAGTGAAGTGGCAGGGTTGGAGACCCAGTACTTC.

The chain joins TRBV7-8 to TRBJ2-1; TRBD1 is a possible D gene (6 bases). V gave up 1 base and J gave up 5 bases, with 15 bases separating them. Germline loops: CDR1 SGHVS, CDR2 FQNEAQ. The CDR3 covers 16 residues. CDR3 DNA sequence: TGTGCCAGCAGCTTAGGCTCGAACAGGGAAAACAATGAGCAGTTCTTC. Its translation: CASSLGSNRENNEQFF.

The gene calls are TRBV29-1 and TRBJ1-1, with a weak D call TRBD1 (5 bases). The ends were cut back, 6 bases at V and 6 bases at J, with 26 bases in the middle. From germline, CDR1 is SQVTM and CDR2 ANQGSEA. CDR3 size: 16 residues. CDR3 nucleotide sequence: TGCAGCGTCTCCGGCGGGAAAGGTGGAAGGGGTGCTGAAGCTTTCTTT. Its protein product is CSVSGGKGGRGAEAFF.

This clone was observed a few times. This chain uses TRBV6-1 with TRBJ1-6; possible D gene TRBD1, 6 bases. CDR1 is MNHNS and CDR2 is SASEGT in the germline V gene. The CDR3 runs to 19 residues. Trimming took off 4 bases at V and 4 bases at J, with 23 bases between the two ends. The CDR3 DNA is TGTGCCAGCAGTGGGTCGGGACAAGACTCGGTATGGTATAATTCACCCCTCCACTTT. Protein product: CASSGSGQDSVWYNSPLHF.